The 3 T cell receptor beta chains given below trace back to one sample, sequenced in a study of early T cells in non-severe SARS-CoV-2 infection. TCRdb reprocessed the 5' RACE reads with MiXCR, giving one entry per CDR3 protein. The table records about 73,000 distinct CDR3 sequences, around 15% of them present only once. Material for sequencing was whole blood. All receptors derive from an adult who was a healthcare worker with PCR-confirmed SARS-CoV-2 infection or an uninfected control (not recorded which).

The chain carries TRBV6-6 and TRBJ2-1; TRBD1 agrees at 7 bases. The ends lost 2 bases at V and 3 bases at J; junction bases unmatched: 7. CDR1 is MNHNY and CDR2 is SVGAGI in the germline V gene (reference sequence). The CDR3 has 16 amino acids. CDR3 DNA sequence: TGTGCCAGCAGTTACCCCGGGACAGACAACTACAATGAGCAGTTCTTC. Translation gives CASSYPGTDNYNEQFF.

There are many counts of this clonotype. The rearrangement uses TRBV6-6 and TRBJ2-7, with D possibly matching TRBD1 (6 bases). V shed 5 bases and J shed 7 bases, with 12 bases lying between them. The CDR3 covers 12 residues. CDR1 is MNHNY, CDR2 SVGAGI, per germline (reference sequence). CDR3 residues: CASSEQGWEQYF. CDR3 bases: TGTGCCAGCAGTGAACAGGGCTGGGAGCAGTACTTC.

This clonotype came up many times. The chain recombines TRBV29-1 with TRBJ2-1, with TRBD2 identical over 10 bases. Germline V CDR1 and CDR2: SQVTM, ANQGSEA. CDR3 size: 12 residues. Trimming at V came to 8 bases and at J to 12 bases, leaving 10 bases not matched to a gene. The CDR3: CSHSGGRNAQFF. The CDR3 nucleotides read TGCAGCCATAGCGGGGGGCGGAACGCGCAGTTCTTC.